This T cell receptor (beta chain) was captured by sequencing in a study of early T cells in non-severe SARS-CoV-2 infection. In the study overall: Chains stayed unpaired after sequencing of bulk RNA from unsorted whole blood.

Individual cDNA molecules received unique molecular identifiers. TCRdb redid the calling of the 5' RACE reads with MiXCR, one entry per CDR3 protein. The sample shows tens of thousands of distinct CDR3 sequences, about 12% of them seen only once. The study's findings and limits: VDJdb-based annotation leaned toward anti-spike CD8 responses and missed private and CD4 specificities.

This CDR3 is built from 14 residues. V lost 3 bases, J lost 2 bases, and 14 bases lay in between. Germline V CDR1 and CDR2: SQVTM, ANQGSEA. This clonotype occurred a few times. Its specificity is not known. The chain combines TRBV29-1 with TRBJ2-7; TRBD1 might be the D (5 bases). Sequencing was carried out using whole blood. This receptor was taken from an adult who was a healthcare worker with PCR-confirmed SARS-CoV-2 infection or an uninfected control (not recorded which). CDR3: CSVEVPGYTYEQYF. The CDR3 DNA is TGCAGCGTTGAGGTCCCAGGGTACACCTACGAGCAGTACTTC.